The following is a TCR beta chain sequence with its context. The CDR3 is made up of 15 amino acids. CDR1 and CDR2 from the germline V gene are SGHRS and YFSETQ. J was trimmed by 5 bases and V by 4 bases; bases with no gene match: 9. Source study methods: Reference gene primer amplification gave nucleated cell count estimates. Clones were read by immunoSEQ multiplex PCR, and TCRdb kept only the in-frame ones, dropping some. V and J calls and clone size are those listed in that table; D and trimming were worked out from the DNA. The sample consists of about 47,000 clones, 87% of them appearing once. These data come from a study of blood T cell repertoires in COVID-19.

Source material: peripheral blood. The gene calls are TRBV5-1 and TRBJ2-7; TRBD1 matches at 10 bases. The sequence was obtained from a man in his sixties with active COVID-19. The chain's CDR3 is CASSRMTGGDDEQYF. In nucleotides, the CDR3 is TGCGCCAGCAGCCGAATGACAGGGGGCGACGACGAGCAGTACTTC.